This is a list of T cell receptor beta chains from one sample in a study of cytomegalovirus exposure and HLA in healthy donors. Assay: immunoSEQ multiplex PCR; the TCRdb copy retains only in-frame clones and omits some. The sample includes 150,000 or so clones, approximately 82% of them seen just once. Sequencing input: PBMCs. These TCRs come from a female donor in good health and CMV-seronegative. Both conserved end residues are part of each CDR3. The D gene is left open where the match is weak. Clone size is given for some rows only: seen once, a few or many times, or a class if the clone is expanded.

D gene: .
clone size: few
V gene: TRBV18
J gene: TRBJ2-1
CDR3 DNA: TGTGCCAGCTCACCCGAGGCTACTCGCAATGAGCAGTTCTTC
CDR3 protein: CASSPEATRNEQFF

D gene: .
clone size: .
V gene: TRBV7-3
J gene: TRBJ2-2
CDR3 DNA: TGTGCCAGCAGCCAAGGGGCGGCGAACACCGGGGAGCTGTTTTTT
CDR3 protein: CASSQGAANTGELFF

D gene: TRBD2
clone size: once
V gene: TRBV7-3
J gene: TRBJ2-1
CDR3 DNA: TGTGCCAGCAGTCACGGGACTAGCGAGTACAATGAGCAGTTCTTC
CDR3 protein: CASSHGTSEYNEQFF

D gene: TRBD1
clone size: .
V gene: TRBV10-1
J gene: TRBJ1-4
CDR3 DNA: TGCGCCAGCACCAGGGACAGGGATGAAAAACTGTTTTTT
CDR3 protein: CASTRDRDEKLFF

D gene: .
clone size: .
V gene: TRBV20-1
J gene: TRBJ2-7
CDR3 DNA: TGCAGTGCCTTTTTCTACGAGCAGTACTTC
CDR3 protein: CSAFFYEQYF

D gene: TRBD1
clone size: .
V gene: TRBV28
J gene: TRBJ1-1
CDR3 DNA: TGTGCCACCTCAACAGGGGGCACTGAAGCTTTCTTT
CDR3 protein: CATSTGGTEAFF

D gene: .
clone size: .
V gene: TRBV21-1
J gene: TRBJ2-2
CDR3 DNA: TGTGCCACGCCTTCGGAGGGGTTCACCGGGGAGCTGTTTTTT
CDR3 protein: CATPSEGFTGELFF

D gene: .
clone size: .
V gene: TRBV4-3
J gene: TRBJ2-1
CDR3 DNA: TGCGCCAGCAGCCAAGATAAAGGAGGTTCCTACAATGAGCAGTTCTTC
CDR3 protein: CASSQDKGGSYNEQFF

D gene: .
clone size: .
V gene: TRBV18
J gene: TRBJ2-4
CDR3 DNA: TGTGCCAGCTCACCGTTAGGCGGCGTCGCCAAAAACATTCAGTACTTC
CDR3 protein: CASSPLGGVAKNIQYF

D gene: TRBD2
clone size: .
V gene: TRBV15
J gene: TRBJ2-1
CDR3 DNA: TGTGCCACCAGCAGAGATATACTAGCGGGAGGGATTGAGCAGTTCTTC
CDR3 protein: CATSRDILAGGIEQFF

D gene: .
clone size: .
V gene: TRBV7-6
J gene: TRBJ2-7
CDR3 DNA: TGTGCCAGCAGCCAGGGTAGGGGTTCCTACGAGCAGTACTTC
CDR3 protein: CASSQGRGSYEQYF

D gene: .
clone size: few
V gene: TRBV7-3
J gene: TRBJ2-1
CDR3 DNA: TGTGCCAGCAGCGCGGCCCCGTCCGGTGAGCAGTTCTTC
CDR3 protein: CASSAAPSGEQFF

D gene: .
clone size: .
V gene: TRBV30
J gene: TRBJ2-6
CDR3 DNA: TGTGCCTGGACGAGGGCTGGGGCCAACGTCCTGACTTTC
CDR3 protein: CAWTRAGANVLTF

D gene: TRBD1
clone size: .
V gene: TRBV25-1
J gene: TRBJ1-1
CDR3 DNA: TGTGCCAGCAGTGAAAGGGGGCCGAACACTGAAGCTTTCTTT
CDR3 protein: CASSERGPNTEAFF

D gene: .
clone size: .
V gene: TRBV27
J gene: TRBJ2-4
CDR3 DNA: TGTGCCAGCAGTTTAGTGGCAGATACATCCAAAAACATTCAGTACTTC
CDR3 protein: CASSLVADTSKNIQYF

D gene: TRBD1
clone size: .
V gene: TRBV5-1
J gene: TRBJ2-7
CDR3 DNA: TGCGCCAGCAGGGACGGGACAGGGGATAGCGAGCAGTACTTC
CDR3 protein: CASRDGTGDSEQYF

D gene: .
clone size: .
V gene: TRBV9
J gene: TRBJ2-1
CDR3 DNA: TGTGCCAGCAGCCCCCGGGACTACAATGAGCAGTTCTTC
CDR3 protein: CASSPRDYNEQFF

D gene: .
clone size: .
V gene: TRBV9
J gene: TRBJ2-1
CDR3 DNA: TGTGCCAGCAGCGTATCCCAAAGAGCTGGGGCCAATGAGCAGTTCTTC
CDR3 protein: CASSVSQRAGANEQFF

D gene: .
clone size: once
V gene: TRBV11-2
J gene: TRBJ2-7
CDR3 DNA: TGTGCCAGCAGCTTAGTGGAGGCAAACGAGCAGTACTTC
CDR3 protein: CASSLVEANEQYF

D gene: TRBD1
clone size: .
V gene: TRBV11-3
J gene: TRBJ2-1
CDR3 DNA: TGTGCCAGCAGCGGGGACAGCTACTACAATGAGCAGTTCTTC
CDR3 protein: CASSGDSYYNEQFF

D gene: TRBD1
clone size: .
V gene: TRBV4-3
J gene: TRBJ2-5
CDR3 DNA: TGCGCCAGCAGCCAAGAGACAGGGCAGACCCAGTACTTC
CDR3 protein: CASSQETGQTQYF

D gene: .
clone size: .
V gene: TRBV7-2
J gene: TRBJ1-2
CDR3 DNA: TGTGCCAGCAGCTCTGGGGCTTCCACTAACTATGGCTACACCTTC
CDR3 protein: CASSSGASTNYGYTF

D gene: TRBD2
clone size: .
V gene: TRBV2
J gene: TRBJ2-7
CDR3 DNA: TGTGCCAGCAGTGAAGCGCCGGGACTAGCGGGCGAGCAGTACTTC
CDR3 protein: CASSEAPGLAGEQYF

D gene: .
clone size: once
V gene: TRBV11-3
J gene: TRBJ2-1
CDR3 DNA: TGTGCCAGCAGCTCAACAGGGCCTGAGCAGTTCTTC
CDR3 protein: CASSSTGPEQFF

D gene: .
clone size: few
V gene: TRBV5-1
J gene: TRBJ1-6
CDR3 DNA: TGCGCCAGCAGCTTGGTCGGACACTATAATTCACCCCTCCACTTT
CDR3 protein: CASSLVGHYNSPLHF

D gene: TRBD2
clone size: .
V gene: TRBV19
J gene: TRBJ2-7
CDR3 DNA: TGTGCCAGTAGTGGCGGGACTAGCGGGATCGAGCAGTACTTC
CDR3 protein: CASSGGTSGIEQYF

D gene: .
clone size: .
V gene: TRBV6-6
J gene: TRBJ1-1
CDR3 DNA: TGTGCCAGCAGTTACTCGGGCATCAACACTGAAGCTTTCTTT
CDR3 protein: CASSYSGINTEAFF

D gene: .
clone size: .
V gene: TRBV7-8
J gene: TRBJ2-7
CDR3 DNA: TGTGCCAGCAGCTCTACGTACGAGCAGTACTTC
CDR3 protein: CASSSTYEQYF

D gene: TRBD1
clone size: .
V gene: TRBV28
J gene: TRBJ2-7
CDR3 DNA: TGTGCCAGCAGTCTTTTCGGACAGGGCAGGACAGACGAGCAGTACTTC
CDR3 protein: CASSLFGQGRTDEQYF

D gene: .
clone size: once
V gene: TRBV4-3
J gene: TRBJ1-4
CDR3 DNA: TGCGCCAGCAGCCAAGGGTGGACTACTAATGAAAAACTGTTTTTT
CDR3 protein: CASSQGWTTNEKLFF

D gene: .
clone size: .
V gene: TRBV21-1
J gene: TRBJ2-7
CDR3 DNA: TGTGCCAGCAGCATTCCTAGCGGGAGGATTTACGAGCAGTACTTC
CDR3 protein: CASSIPSGRIYEQYF

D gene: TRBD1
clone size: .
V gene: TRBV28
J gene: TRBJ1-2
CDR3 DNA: TGTGCCAGCAGTCGGGGACAGAACTATGGCTACACCTTC
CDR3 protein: CASSRGQNYGYTF

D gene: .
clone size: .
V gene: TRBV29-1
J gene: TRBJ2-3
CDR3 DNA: TGCAGCGTTGAAGCTAGCGCCTCCACAGATACGCAGTATTTT
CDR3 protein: CSVEASASTDTQYF